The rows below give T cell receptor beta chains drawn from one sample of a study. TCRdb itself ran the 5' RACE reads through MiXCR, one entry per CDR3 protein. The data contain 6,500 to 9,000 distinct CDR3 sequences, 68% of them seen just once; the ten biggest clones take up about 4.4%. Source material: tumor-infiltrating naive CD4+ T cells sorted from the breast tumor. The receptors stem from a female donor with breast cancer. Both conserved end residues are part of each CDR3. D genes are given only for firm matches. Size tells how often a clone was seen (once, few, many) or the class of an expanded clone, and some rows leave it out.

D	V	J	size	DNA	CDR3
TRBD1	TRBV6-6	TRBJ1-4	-	TGTGCCAGCAGTTCACCTGACAGGGAACGAATCGCCCAACTGTTTTTT	CASSSPDRERIAQLFF
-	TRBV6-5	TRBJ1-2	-	TGTGCCACTACGACCGGGAGGGGACCCCTTGGCTACACCTTC	CATTTGRGPLGYTF
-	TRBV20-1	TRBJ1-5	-	TGCAGTGCTAGAGATTGGGCCGGGACGCGAGCCCAGCATTTT	CSARDWAGTRAQHF
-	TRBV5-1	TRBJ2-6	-	TGCGCCAGCTGCGACGCAGTCTCTGGGGCCAACGTCCTGACTTTC	CASCDAVSGANVLTF
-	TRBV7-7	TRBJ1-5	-	TGTGCTAGCAGCACCCACGCAGTACCAGAAAGAGCCCAGCATTTT	CASSTHAVPERAQHF
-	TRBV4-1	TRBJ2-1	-	TGCGCCAGCAGCCCCACTAGGGCCTACAATGAGCAGTTCTTC	CASSPTRAYNEQFF
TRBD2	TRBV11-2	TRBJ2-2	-	TGTGCCAGCAGCACCACTAGCGGGGGCGCCGGGGAGCTGTTTTTT	CASSTTSGGAGELFF
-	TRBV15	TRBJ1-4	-	TGTGCCACCAGCAGAGAGGGCAGGAATGAAAAACTGTTTTTT	CATSREGRNEKLFF
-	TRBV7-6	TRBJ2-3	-	TGTGCCAGCAGCTTAGCGCTGGTCCCGGAGACGCAGTATTTT	CASSLALVPETQYF
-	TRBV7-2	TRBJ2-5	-	TGTGCCAGCAGCGGTACATATCAAGAGACCCAGTACTTC	CASSGTYQETQYF
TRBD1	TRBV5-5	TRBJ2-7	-	TGTGCCAGCAGTCCCACCCGGGACAGGGGTCCGGACTTC	CASSPTRDRGPDF
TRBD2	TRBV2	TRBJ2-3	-	TGTGCCAGCAGTCGTGGGACTAGCGGGTCAGATACGCAGTATTTT	CASSRGTSGSDTQYF
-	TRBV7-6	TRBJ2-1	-	TGTGCCAGCAGCTCACTCGATGAGCAGTTCTTC	CASSSLDEQFF
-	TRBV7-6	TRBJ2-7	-	TGTGCCAGCAGCCCAGGTGCTGTTTACGAGCAGTACTTC	CASSPGAVYEQYF
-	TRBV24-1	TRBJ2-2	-	TGTGCCACCAGTGACAACAGGCTAAACACCGGGGAGCTGTTTTTT	CATSDNRLNTGELFF
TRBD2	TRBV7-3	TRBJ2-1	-	TGTGTCAGCAGGTCACTAGCGGGGGCGAACAATGAGCAGTTCTTC	CVSRSLAGANNEQFF
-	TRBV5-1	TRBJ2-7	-	TGCGCCAGCAGGCCCGGGACCACAGCCTACGAGCAGTACTTC	CASRPGTTAYEQYF
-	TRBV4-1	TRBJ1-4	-	TGCGCCAGCAGCCAAGTGAAGAATGAAAAACTGTTTTTT	CASSQVKNEKLFF
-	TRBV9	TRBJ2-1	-	TGTGCCAGCAGCGTAGCAGGCCATGAGCAGTTCTTC	CASSVAGHEQFF
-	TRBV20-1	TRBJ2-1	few	TGCAGTGCTAGAGTAGCGGAGCAGTTCTTC	CSARVAEQFF
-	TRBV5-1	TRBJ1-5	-	TGCGCCAGCAGCCCGGAGAGGGACTCCCGCAATCAGCCCCAGCATTTT	CASSPERDSRNQPQHF
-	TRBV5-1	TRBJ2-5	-	TGCGCCAGCAGCTTGGCCGGACAGGCGGGGGAGACCCAGTACTTC	CASSLAGQAGETQYF